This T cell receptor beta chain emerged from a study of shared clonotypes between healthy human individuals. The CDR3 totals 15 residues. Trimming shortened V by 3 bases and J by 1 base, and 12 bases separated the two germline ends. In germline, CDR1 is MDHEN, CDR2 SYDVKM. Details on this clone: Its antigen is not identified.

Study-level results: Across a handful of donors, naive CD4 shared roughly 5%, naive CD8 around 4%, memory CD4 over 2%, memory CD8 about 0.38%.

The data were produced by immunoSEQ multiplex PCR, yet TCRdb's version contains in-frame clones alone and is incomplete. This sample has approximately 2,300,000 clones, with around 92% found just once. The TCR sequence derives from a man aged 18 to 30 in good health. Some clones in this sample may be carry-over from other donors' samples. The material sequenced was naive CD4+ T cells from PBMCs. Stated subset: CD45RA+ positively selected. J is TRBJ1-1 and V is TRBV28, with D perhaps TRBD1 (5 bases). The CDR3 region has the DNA TGTGCCAGCAGTTTTCGGGGCGCACCGAACACTGAAGCTTTCTTT. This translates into CASSFRGAPNTEAFF. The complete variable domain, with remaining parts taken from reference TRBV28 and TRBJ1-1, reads DVKVTQSSRYLVKRTGEKVFLECVQDMDHENMFWYRQDPGLGLRLIYFSYDVKMKEKGDIPEGYSVSREKKERFSLILESASTNQTSMYLCASSFRGAPNTEAFFGQGTRLTVV.